The TCR beta chain described here comes from a study of T cells in localized non-small cell lung cancer. Study findings and constraints: Among the top 100 tumor clones, a median about 52 appeared in adjacent lung. Those with higher blood T cell density had longer overall survival.

Worth noting for this clone: Its target is unknown.

Germline CDR1 is SGDLS and CDR2 is YYNGEE. This CDR3 is built from 14 residues. V was shortened by 4 bases and J by 4 bases, with 12 bases between the two germline ends. The data were produced by immunoSEQ multiplex PCR, yet TCRdb's version contains in-frame clones alone and is incomplete. Of about 33,000 clones in the sample, 91% are singletons; the top ten hold under 6.5%. Here the sequenced sample was PBMCs, taken before any cancer treatment. The V call is TRBV9, the J call TRBJ2-1; weak D call: TRBD2 (5 bases). The origin of this receptor is a man between 40 and 69 years old with stage II lung adenocarcinoma. In DNA, the CDR3 is TGTGCCAGCAGCCCCCGGACTTCGTACAATGAGCAGTTCTTC. This sequence encodes CASSPRTSYNEQFF.